What follows are 5 T cell receptor beta chains derived from one specimen sequenced in a study of Ad26.COV2.S vaccination and SARS-CoV-2 variants (dated by TCRdb to the early 2020s). Read against the paper, the sample's treatment or condition label means: about 20 received Ad26.COV2.S at low or high dose, single or two shots; 5 received placebo; per-sample allocation not given. Repertoires of vaccine and placebo recipients were sequenced from samples taken on day 63 after the first injection. The library was produced with the immunoSEQ multiplex PCR assay. Not all clones reach the TCRdb copy of this immuneACCESS table, which keeps in-frame sequences only. Checked studies attribute under half of the gap to unresolved V genes and leave the rest unexplained. The sample profile shows 350,000 to 550,000 clones; 89% of them were found once. The ten largest clones take up 2.5% to 3% of the sample. This specimen consisted of peripheral blood, obtained in a trial of Ad26.COV2.S vaccine versus placebo. These TCRs come from a person between 18 and 65 years old who received the Ad26.COV2.S COVID-19 vaccine or a placebo.

Only a few counts were recorded for this clone. The chain recombines TRBV4-3 with TRBJ1-2; TRBD1 aligns across 7 bases. The V segment lost 3 bases and the J segment 8 bases; nucleotides outside the gene matches: 12. Germline V lookup: CDR1 LGHNA, CDR2 YSLEER. CDR3 length: 15 amino acids. CDR3 bases: TGCGCCAGCAGCCAGTCGACAGGGTTCGGGGGCGGCTACACCTTC. Translation gives CASSQSTGFGGGYTF.

The chain uses TRBV5-8 and TRBJ1-5, with D possibly matching TRBD1 (5 bases). CDR3 length: 14 residues. V lost 4 bases and J lost 11, with 19 bases in between. Germline CDR1 is SGHTS and CDR2 is YDEGEE. Written as DNA, the CDR3 is TGTGCCAGCAGCCGAGTCGGGGGGATCAGAGCCCAGCATTTT. This codes for CASSRVGGIRAQHF. The complete variable domain, with remaining parts taken from reference TRBV5-8 and TRBJ1-5, reads EAGVTQSPTHLIKTRGQQATLRCSPISGHTSVYWYQQALGLGLQFLLWYDEGEERNRGNFPPRFSGRQFPNYSSELNVNALELEDSALYLCASSRVGGIRAQHFGDGTRLSIL.

This clone was found once. The rearrangement joins TRBV4-1 to TRBJ1-5, with D perhaps matching TRBD1 (5 bases). The CDR3 has 16 amino acids. Germline loops: CDR1 MGHRA, CDR2 YSYEKL. V was cut by 1 base and J by 4 bases, with 14 bases left in between. Here the CDR3 reads CASSQVGTEINQPQHF. The CDR3 region has the DNA TGCGCCAGCAGCCAAGTGGGGACGGAGATTAATCAGCCCCAGCATTTT.

V is TRBV4-1 and J is TRBJ2-5; D is possibly TRBD1 or TRBD2 (5 bases each). CDR3 length equals 15 residues. Trimming cost V 0 bases and J 4 bases, with 12 bases left between them. CDR1 MGHRA and CDR2 YSYEKL come from the germline V gene. The CDR3 loop is CASSQEGVAPETQYF. CDR3 nucleotide sequence: TGCGCCAGCAGCCAAGAGGGGGTAGCGCCAGAGACCCAGTACTTC.

The chain employs TRBV27 and TRBJ1-6; D might be TRBD1 (5 bases). The CDR3 runs to 14 residues. Germline CDR1 and CDR2: MNHEY and SMNVEV (reference sequence). V was cut by 3 bases and J by 2 bases, with 5 bases left in between. The CDR3 nucleotides read TGTGCCAGCAGTTTGGACACCTATAATTCACCCCTCCACTTT. Amino acids: CASSLDTYNSPLHF.